These T cell receptor beta chains were read from a single sample in a study of technical replicates of blood from a few donors. The data were produced by immunoSEQ multiplex PCR, yet TCRdb's version contains in-frame clones alone and is incomplete. The sample includes about 84,000 clones, less than 95% of them seen just once. Sample: T cells isolated from PBMCs. These receptors were collected from a human donor in good health. Each CDR3 is given without its conserved first and last residue. The listing skips clone size in some rows; elsewhere it reads once, few, many or a size class.

CDR3: SASGGFEQY
V: TRBV20-1
length: 9
J: TRBJ2-7
size: once

CDR3: ASSLGQRQAF
V: TRBV5-1
length: 10
J: TRBJ1-1
size: -

CDR3: ASSGTTRGELF
V: TRBV6-1
length: 11
J: TRBJ2-2
size: -

CDR3: ASSLILGSSGINEQY
V: TRBV28
length: 15
J: TRBJ2-7
size: -

CDR3: ASSDQLISGLDGYT
V: TRBV6-4
length: 14
J: TRBJ1-2
size: few

CDR3: SALEATEAF
V: TRBV20-1
length: 9
J: TRBJ1-1
size: -

CDR3: ASSTTSESTDTQY
V: TRBV6-1
length: 13
J: TRBJ2-3
size: -

CDR3: AWRRGGISGNTIY
V: TRBV30
length: 13
J: TRBJ1-3
size: once

CDR3: ASSVSPAGENEAF
V: TRBV10-2
length: 13
J: TRBJ1-1
size: -

CDR3: ASSFATYEQY
V: TRBV28
length: 10
J: TRBJ2-7
size: -

CDR3: ASLTSGGTDTQY
V: TRBV6-1
length: 12
J: TRBJ2-3
size: -

CDR3: ASTLLGAYGYT
V: TRBV5-8
length: 11
J: TRBJ1-2
size: -

CDR3: ASSIDPGGSPLH
V: TRBV19
length: 12
J: TRBJ1-6
size: few

CDR3: ASSERRSYGYT
V: TRBV25-1
length: 11
J: TRBJ1-2
size: -

CDR3: ASIGTLGTEAF
V: TRBV6-5
length: 11
J: TRBJ1-1
size: -

CDR3: ASQRDSYNEQF
V: TRBV6-5
length: 11
J: TRBJ2-1
size: -

CDR3: ATSSGQDYGYT
V: TRBV15
length: 11
J: TRBJ1-2
size: -

CDR3: ASSLIGDRPEKLF
V: TRBV28
length: 13
J: TRBJ1-4
size: -

CDR3: ASSDRNTEAF
V: TRBV10-1
length: 10
J: TRBJ1-1
size: -

CDR3: ASSEVQDTDTQY
V: TRBV2
length: 12
J: TRBJ2-3
size: -

CDR3: SVVPHRNTEAF
V: TRBV29-1
length: 11
J: TRBJ1-1
size: -

CDR3: ASSPRTGTDTQY
V: TRBV5-4
length: 12
J: TRBJ2-3
size: -

CDR3: ASVIVESGEQF
V: TRBV6-5
length: 11
J: TRBJ2-1
size: -

CDR3: ASSSIAGVDEQF
V: TRBV7-9
length: 12
J: TRBJ2-1
size: -

CDR3: ASSLNAYEQY
V: TRBV5-1
length: 10
J: TRBJ2-7
size: -

CDR3: ASSFTANYGYT
V: TRBV27
length: 11
J: TRBJ1-2
size: -

CDR3: ASSLVIIPRGLSYEQY
V: TRBV7-9
length: 16
J: TRBJ2-7
size: -

CDR3: ASSSFFSVASNEQF
V: TRBV5-8
length: 14
J: TRBJ2-1
size: -

CDR3: ASNPGAGGYYGYT
V: TRBV4-1
length: 13
J: TRBJ1-2
size: once

CDR3: ASSFLGQGRYEQY
V: TRBV27
length: 13
J: TRBJ2-7
size: -

CDR3: ASSYSQSYEQY
V: TRBV6-5
length: 11
J: TRBJ2-7
size: -

CDR3: ASSPRDADTQY
V: TRBV10-1
length: 11
J: TRBJ2-3
size: -

CDR3: ASSYSEANYGYT
V: TRBV6-5
length: 12
J: TRBJ1-2
size: -

CDR3: ASKAGAFGWAPYNEQF
V: TRBV27
length: 16
J: TRBJ2-1
size: -

CDR3: ASSLGGLLYNEQF
V: TRBV28
length: 13
J: TRBJ2-1
size: -

CDR3: ASRWAGTGLFYEQY
V: TRBV27
length: 14
J: TRBJ2-7
size: -

CDR3: ASSITSGSADTQY
V: TRBV27
length: 13
J: TRBJ2-3
size: -

CDR3: ASSPDRGGNQPQH
V: TRBV6-5
length: 13
J: TRBJ1-5
size: -

CDR3: ASKAAGQGHNEQF
V: TRBV19
length: 13
J: TRBJ2-1
size: -

CDR3: ASSLRASRGQAKNIQY
V: TRBV28
length: 16
J: TRBJ2-4
size: -

CDR3: ASSSGLAGSEQY
V: TRBV7-9
length: 12
J: TRBJ2-7
size: few

CDR3: ASSTGLAGHNEQY
V: TRBV5-1
length: 13
J: TRBJ2-7
size: -

CDR3: ASSHPGLDLSSTDTQY
V: TRBV4-2
length: 16
J: TRBJ2-3
size: few

CDR3: ASSEIRTANSPLH
V: TRBV6-1
length: 13
J: TRBJ1-6
size: -